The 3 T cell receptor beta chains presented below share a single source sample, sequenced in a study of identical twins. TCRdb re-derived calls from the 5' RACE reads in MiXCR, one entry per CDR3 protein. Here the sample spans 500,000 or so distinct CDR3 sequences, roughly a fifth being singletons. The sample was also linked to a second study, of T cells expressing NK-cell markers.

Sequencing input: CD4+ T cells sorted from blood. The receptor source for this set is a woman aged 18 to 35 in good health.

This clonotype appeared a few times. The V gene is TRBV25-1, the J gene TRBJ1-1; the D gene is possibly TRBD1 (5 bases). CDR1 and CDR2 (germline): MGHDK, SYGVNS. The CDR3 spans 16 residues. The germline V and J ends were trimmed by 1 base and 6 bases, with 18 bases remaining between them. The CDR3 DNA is TGTGCCAGCAGTGAATTAGGGGCGATAAACAACCCTGAAGCTTTCTTT. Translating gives CASSELGAINNPEAFF.

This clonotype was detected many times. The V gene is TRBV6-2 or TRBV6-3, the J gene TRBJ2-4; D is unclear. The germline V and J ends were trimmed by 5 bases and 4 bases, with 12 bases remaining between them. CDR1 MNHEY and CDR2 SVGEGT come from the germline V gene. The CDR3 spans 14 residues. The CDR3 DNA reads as TGTGCCAGCAGTCAAGGGAACCTGAAAAACATTCAGTACTTC. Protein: CASSQGNLKNIQYF.

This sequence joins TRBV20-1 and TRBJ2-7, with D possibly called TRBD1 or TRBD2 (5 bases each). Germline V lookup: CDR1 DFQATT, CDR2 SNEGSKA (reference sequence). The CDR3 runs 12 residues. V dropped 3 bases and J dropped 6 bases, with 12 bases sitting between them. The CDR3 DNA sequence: TGCAGTGCTAGTGTGGGGGATCTCGAGCAGTACTTC. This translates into CSASVGDLEQYF.